Listed below are T cell receptor beta chains from one sample, sequenced in a study of OX40 agonist ivuxolimab in advanced cancers. Sequenced by immunoSEQ multiplex PCR; TCRdb stores in-frame clones only, minus some. The sample holds about 23,000 clones; approximately 80% are singletons and the top ten take 14%. This material consisted of CD4+ or CD8+ T cells sorted from blood, taken in a trial of the OX40 agonist ivuxolimab. The receptor source for this set is an adult with an advanced solid tumor such as melanoma, head and neck, liver or kidney cancer. CDR3s include the opening cysteine and the closing phenylalanine or tryptophan. Fields, in order: D gene, V gene, J gene, clone size, CDR3 DNA, CDR3 protein. D genes are given only for firm matches. Not all rows give a size; the values are once, few, many and, for expanded clones, a class.

>.|TRBV11-2|TRBJ2-7|.
TGTGCCAGCAGCGGCAGGGACGGAATTATCTACGAGCAGTACTTC
CASSGRDGIIYEQYF
>.|TRBV5-8|TRBJ2-1|.
TGTGCCAGCAGCTTGACAGCCCTCTTC
CASSLTALF
>.|TRBV28|TRBJ1-2|.
TGTGCCAGCAGTTACCCCCGGGAGGGGGGTGAAGCTAACTATGGCTACACCTTC
CASSYPREGGEANYGYTF
>.|TRBV7-2|TRBJ1-5|.
TGTGCCAGCAGCTTTAGGATGGCAGATCAGCCCCAGCATTTT
CASSFRMADQPQHF
>.|TRBV7-2|TRBJ1-1|.
TGTGCCAGCAGGCAGACGAACACTGAAGCTTTCTTT
CASRQTNTEAFF
>.|TRBV5-4|TRBJ2-7|.
TGTGCCAGCAGCTTGGGGCTCAGCTCCTACGAGCAGTACTTC
CASSLGLSSYEQYF
>TRBD1|TRBV4-1|TRBJ1-2|.
TGCGCCAGCAGCCAAGGTCACGACAGGGGATATGGCTACACCTTC
CASSQGHDRGYGYTF
>.|TRBV6-5|TRBJ2-3|once
TGTGCCAGCAGTTACTCTCAGACAGTAGATACGCAGTATTTT
CASSYSQTVDTQYF
>.|TRBV7-6|TRBJ1-2|.
TGTGCCAGCAGCTGGGTCGGGTTAAGCGGCTACACCTTC
CASSWVGLSGYTF
>.|TRBV6-5|TRBJ2-2|.
TGTGCCAGCAGCCTCGGACTGGGCACCGGGGAGCTGTTTTTT
CASSLGLGTGELFF
>.|TRBV4-3|TRBJ1-1|once
TGCGCCAGCAGCCAAGGCCCTTGGGGAGAGGACACTGAAGCTTTCTTT
CASSQGPWGEDTEAFF
>TRBD1|TRBV27|TRBJ2-7|.
TGTGCCAGCAGCCGGGACAGGGGAACCTACGAGCAGTACTTC
CASSRDRGTYEQYF
>.|TRBV4-1|TRBJ2-5|.
TGCGCCAGCAGCCAAGAGGCGGTGCTAGGAGGGGCCGGGGAGACCCAGTACTTC
CASSQEAVLGGAGETQYF
>.|TRBV6-6|TRBJ1-5|.
TGTGCCAGCTCGTGGCAGCCCCAGCATTTT
CASSWQPQHF
>TRBD2|TRBV7-7|TRBJ2-1|.
TGTGCCAGCAGCCAATATCGGGGGGGTGAGCAGTTCTTC
CASSQYRGGEQFF
>.|TRBV5-1|TRBJ1-4|.
TGCGCCAGCAGCGCACATACTACAGGGCCGAGGGAAAAACTGTTTTTT
CASSAHTTGPREKLFF
>TRBD1|TRBV6-5|TRBJ2-7|.
TGTGCCAGCAGCTTACAGGGGGACAGTCCCTACGAGCAGTACTTC
CASSLQGDSPYEQYF
>.|TRBV9|TRBJ2-1|.
TGTGCCAGCAGTGGGGGCCTTGACAATGAGCAGTTCTTC
CASSGGLDNEQFF
>.|TRBV7-2|TRBJ1-6|.
TGTGCCAGCAGCTTCAGGACAGCAAATTCACCCCTCCACTTT
CASSFRTANSPLHF
>TRBD1|TRBV11-3|TRBJ2-1|.
TGTGCCAGCAGCCCCTACAGGGGAGCAGGGAATGAGCAGTTCTTC
CASSPYRGAGNEQFF
>.|TRBV10-3|TRBJ2-7|.
TGTGCCATCAATGACGGATCCTACGAGCAGTACTTC
CAINDGSYEQYF
>.|TRBV4-3|TRBJ1-1|.
TGCGCCAGCAGCCAAGGAGCCGTTGGACTCTTAGAGGGTAACACTGAAGCTTTCTTT
CASSQGAVGLLEGNTEAFF
>.|TRBV13|TRBJ1-1|.
TGTGCCAGCAGCTCCGGCGTCACTGAAGCTTTCTTT
CASSSGVTEAFF
>.|TRBV27|TRBJ2-7|.
TGTGCCAGCAGTTTATCGGACCGAGTGGGCTACGAGCAGTACTTC
CASSLSDRVGYEQYF
>TRBD1|TRBV25-1|TRBJ2-4|.
TGTGCCAGCAGGGACAGGACGACCAAAAACATTCAGTACTTC
CASRDRTTKNIQYF
>.|TRBV15|TRBJ1-4|.
TGTGCCACCAGCAGAGCCCGATCGGGTCCAAATGAAAAACTGTTTTTT
CATSRARSGPNEKLFF
>.|TRBV7-7|TRBJ2-7|.
TGTGCCAGCAGCACACCGGGACACAAGAGGTCCTACGAGCAGTACTTC
CASSTPGHKRSYEQYF
>.|TRBV2|TRBJ2-2|few
TGTGCCAGCAGTGCAAACAGGGAGTCCACCGGGGAGCTGTTTTTT
CASSANRESTGELFF
>.|TRBV4-1|TRBJ2-4|.
TGCGCCAGCAGCCAAACGAGTTGGGGGAACATTCAGTACTTC
CASSQTSWGNIQYF
>.|TRBV5-5|TRBJ2-7|.
TGTGCCAGCAGCTTGCCAGGGGTAACCTCCTACGAGCAGTACTTC
CASSLPGVTSYEQYF
>TRBD2|TRBV6-5|TRBJ2-7|.
TGTGCCAGCAGCCCCGGGAGGGCCGAGCAGTACTTC
CASSPGRAEQYF
>TRBD1|TRBV7-7|TRBJ2-1|.
TGTGCCAGCAGCTTAGGGGGACAGGGGGCGTGGAATGAGCAGTTCTTC
CASSLGGQGAWNEQFF
>TRBD1|TRBV4-3|TRBJ1-4|.
TGCGCCAGCAGCCTGGGACAGGGGCCGAGTAATGAAAAACTGTTTTTT
CASSLGQGPSNEKLFF
>.|TRBV19|TRBJ2-3|.
TGTGCCAGTAGTATTCCTAAGATCACAGATACGCAGTATTTT
CASSIPKITDTQYF
>.|TRBV7-1|TRBJ1-2|.
TGTGCCAGCAGCTTCTCGGCCGTCTATGGCTACACCTTC
CASSFSAVYGYTF
>.|TRBV19|TRBJ1-1|.
TGTGCCAGTAGTATAGAACAACGGATGAACACTGAAGCTTTCTTT
CASSIEQRMNTEAFF
>.|TRBV19|TRBJ1-1|.
TGTGCCAGTAGTATTTTCGTGACACAGAACACTGAAGCTTTCTTT
CASSIFVTQNTEAFF
>.|TRBV15|TRBJ1-2|.
TGTGCCACCAGCAGAGATACATTCCGACAGGTCTTAAACTATGGCTACACCTTC
CATSRDTFRQVLNYGYTF